The source of this TCR beta chain is a study of blood T cells in healthy people across ages. A second PCR of roughly 7 to 11 cycles used a sample-barcoded 5' primer and a J-beta primer mix. From the 5' RACE reads, TCRdb called clonotypes with MiXCR, one entry per CDR3 protein. In the table there are about 970,000 distinct CDR3 sequences, just over 50% of which are singletons. Germline values: CDR1 SGHRS, CDR2 YFSETQ. This CDR3 has 13 amino acids. Sample: blood. The TCR comes from a woman aged 55 to 70 in good health. This rearrangement joins TRBV5-1 to TRBJ2-7, with D perhaps matching TRBD2 (6 bases). Judging by the DNA end, TRBJ2-5 fits better; the J call may be wrong. The CDR3 region is CASSWGDGETQYF. The CDR3 region has the DNA TGCGCCAGCAGCTGGGGGGACGGAGAGACCCAGTACTTC.